Listed below are T cell receptor beta chains from one sample, sequenced in a study of CD8+ T cells in alopecia areata. Clones were sequenced by immunoSEQ multiplex PCR, and TCRdb holds only the in-frame ones, with some missing. Of over 150,000 clones detected, about 60% appear once; the ten largest clones hold 14%. The sequencing used CD4+ T cells sorted from blood, collected at week 24, from a patient treated with tofacitinib. These receptors came from a human donor with alopecia areata. The CDR3 runs from the conserved cysteine through the conserved F or W. Each record gives: CDR3 length, D gene, V gene, clone size, J gene, CDR3 DNA, CDR3 protein. A D gene is named only where the DNA matches it firmly. Part of the rows lack a size; the others show once, few, many or a class for expanded clones.

15	TRBD1	TRBV4-1	few	TRBJ2-1	TGCGCCAGCAGCCCCTCGGGACAGGGGGCTGGGGAGCAGTTCTTC	CASSPSGQGAGEQFF
14	-	TRBV7-9	few	TRBJ1-6	TGTGCCAGTGATGGGGCCAGTCGGAATTCACCCCTCCACTTT	CASDGASRNSPLHF
13	TRBD1	TRBV29-1	-	TRBJ1-2	TGCAGCGTTCCGGACAGGAGGAGATATGGCTACACCTTC	CSVPDRRRYGYTF
14	-	TRBV6-5	few	TRBJ2-3	TGTGCCAGCAGTCCCCCGCTGGGGCTTGATACGCAGTATTTT	CASSPPLGLDTQYF
12	TRBD2	TRBV30	-	TRBJ2-5	TGTGCCTGGGGAAGGGGAGGGGAGACCCAGTACTTC	CAWGRGGETQYF
18	-	TRBV5-1	few	TRBJ2-3	TGCGCCAGCAGGCCACCTTTAAAGGGCGGCACGGGGACAGATACGCAGTATTTT	CASRPPLKGGTGTDTQYF
15	TRBD1	TRBV2	-	TRBJ1-2	TGTGCCAGCAGTGCTTTTCCGGGACAGGGCTATGGCTACACCTTC	CASSAFPGQGYGYTF
13	-	TRBV30	-	TRBJ1-2	TGTGCCTGGAGTGGACAGAGTAACTATGGCTACACCTTC	CAWSGQSNYGYTF
14	-	TRBV30	-	TRBJ1-5	TGTGCCTGGAGTGGTGGTTCTAGCAATCAGCCCCAGCATTTT	CAWSGGSSNQPQHF
13	-	TRBV30	-	TRBJ1-5	TGTGCCTGGAGTGTTCAGGGAAGTCAGCCCCAGCATTTT	CAWSVQGSQPQHF
12	TRBD1	TRBV6-5	-	TRBJ1-5	TGTGCCAGCACCACAGGGGAACAGCCCCAGCATTTT	CASTTGEQPQHF
11	-	TRBV20-1	-	TRBJ1-2	TGCAGTGCTAGAGGATCGTATGGCTACACCTTC	CSARGSYGYTF
16	TRBD1	TRBV27	-	TRBJ1-1	TGTGCCAGCAGTCCAGGGACAGGGAGGGTGAACACTGAAGCTTTCTTT	CASSPGTGRVNTEAFF
17	TRBD2	TRBV5-1	-	TRBJ2-3	TGCGCCAGCAGCTTCCCTAGCGGGGATCTCGGCACAGATACGCAGTATTTT	CASSFPSGDLGTDTQYF
12	-	TRBV29-1	-	TRBJ1-2	TGCAGCACTGCGGGTTGGGGATATGGCTACACCTTC	CSTAGWGYGYTF
11	-	TRBV7-2	-	TRBJ2-1	TGTGCCAGCAGCCTCCGCAATGAGCAGTTCTTC	CASSLRNEQFF
15	-	TRBV2	-	TRBJ2-3	TGTGCCAGCAGTGTAACTAAACAGAACACAGATACGCAGTATTTT	CASSVTKQNTDTQYF
13	-	TRBV27	-	TRBJ1-2	TGTGCCAGCAGTCCACGTCGGCCCCGCGGCTACACCTTC	CASSPRRPRGYTF
14	-	TRBV4-2	many	TRBJ2-1	TGTGCCAGCAGCCAAGACACCTCCTACAATGAGCAGTTCTTC	CASSQDTSYNEQFF
15	-	TRBV15	-	TRBJ2-2	TGTGCCACCAGCAGAGACGGGACACCCACCGGGGAGCTGTTTTTT	CATSRDGTPTGELFF
17	-	TRBV30	-	TRBJ1-5	TGTGCCTGGAGTCGAGGACGGTCAACTTATAGCAATCAGCCCCAGCATTTT	CAWSRGRSTYSNQPQHF
11	TRBD2	TRBV29-1	-	TRBJ2-1	TGCTGCGTTGAAATTAAGCGGGGTCAGTTCTTC	CCVEIKRGQFF
15	-	TRBV30	-	TRBJ1-2	TGTGCCTGGAGTGACCTGGCAGGGACAAACTATGGCTACACCTTC	CAWSDLAGTNYGYTF
14	-	TRBV2	few	TRBJ1-2	TGTGCCAGCAGCGAAATCGGGACCGGAGGGGGCTACACCTTC	CASSEIGTGGGYTF
16	TRBD2	TRBV19	-	TRBJ2-3	TGTGCCACCAGACTCGGACTAGCGGGGTACTCAGATACGCAGTATTTT	CATRLGLAGYSDTQYF
14	-	TRBV18	-	TRBJ1-3	TGTGCCAGCTCGCCGTCGGGAGCTGGAAACACCATATATTTT	CASSPSGAGNTIYF
15	-	TRBV6-5	-	TRBJ1-6	TGTGCCAGCAGTTCCAGAGAGGGGCGGAATTCACCCCTCCACTTT	CASSSREGRNSPLHF
13	TRBD1	TRBV29-1	-	TRBJ1-5	TGCAGCGTTCTCCAGGACAGGGGTCAGCCCCAGCATTTT	CSVLQDRGQPQHF
15	-	TRBV6-1	-	TRBJ2-7	TGTGCCAGCAGTGCCACGTGGACTACCTCCTACGAGCAGTACTTC	CASSATWTTSYEQYF
16	-	TRBV4-2	-	TRBJ1-1	TGTGCCAGCAGCCAAGATCTTGGGGCTGCGAACACTGAAGCTTTCTTT	CASSQDLGAANTEAFF
14	TRBD1	TRBV29-1	-	TRBJ2-5	TGCAGCGTCCTGGACAGGGGAGGCCAAGAGACCCAGTACTTC	CSVLDRGGQETQYF
14	TRBD1	TRBV30	-	TRBJ2-1	TGTGCCTGGAGTCGGGACAGTTCCTACAATGAGCAGTTCTTC	CAWSRDSSYNEQFF
14	TRBD2	TRBV29-1	-	TRBJ2-7	TGCAGCGTTTCCAGCGGGGGCTCCTCCTACGAGCAGTACTTC	CSVSSGGSSYEQYF
14	-	TRBV7-8	-	TRBJ2-7	TGTGCCAGCAGCGCCCGGGACGGTACCTACAAGCGGTACTTC	CASSARDGTYKRYF
17	-	TRBV14	-	TRBJ2-5	TGTGCCAGCAGCCTACGTCTAGGGGCCCTTCCAGCAGAGACCCAGTACTTC	CASSLRLGALPAETQYF
16	TRBD1	TRBV18	once	TRBJ1-1	TGTGCCAGCTCACCATTGAGGGACAGGCGGAACACTGAAGCTTTCTTT	CASSPLRDRRNTEAFF
14	-	TRBV25-1	-	TRBJ1-6	TGTGCCAGCAGTGACCGTATGGTTAATTCACCCCTCCACTTT	CASSDRMVNSPLHF
15	-	TRBV6-5	-	TRBJ2-7	TGTGCCAGCAGTTACTCGTACACTGCTCTAAGTGAGCAGTACTTC	CASSYSYTALSEQYF
15	-	TRBV19	-	TRBJ1-5	TGTGCCAGTATCCACACGACCGCTCTTAATCAGCCCCAGCATTTT	CASIHTTALNQPQHF
15	TRBD1	TRBV5-1	-	TRBJ2-7	TGCGCCAGCAGAGGGACAGCTCTCACTTCCTACGAGCAGTACTTC	CASRGTALTSYEQYF
15	-	TRBV7-2	-	TRBJ1-5	TGTGCCAGCAGCTTCTCCGGGACAAATAATCAGCCCCAGCATTTT	CASSFSGTNNQPQHF
14	TRBD1	TRBV7-9	-	TRBJ1-5	TGTGCCAGCAGCTCCCACGGACAGGGACAGCCCCAGCATTTT	CASSSHGQGQPQHF
17	-	TRBV29-1	-	TRBJ2-7	TGCAGCGTCGTGGGACAGTCCACGGCAGGCGGGACCTACGAGCAGTACTTC	CSVVGQSTAGGTYEQYF
12	TRBD2	TRBV29-1	few	TRBJ2-5	TGCAGCGTCGGGGGGTGGGAAGAGACCCAGTACTTC	CSVGGWEETQYF
12	-	TRBV29-1	-	TRBJ2-7	TGCAGCGTGACGGAGGGGCTGTACGAGCAGTACTTC	CSVTEGLYEQYF
14	-	TRBV29-1	-	TRBJ2-7	TGCAGCGTTGAAAGAGGGGTGGGGCCCGGCGAGCAGTACTTC	CSVERGVGPGEQYF
15	TRBD1	TRBV5-1	-	TRBJ1-5	TGCGCCAGCAGCTGGGGACAGGGTAGCAATCAGCCCCAGCATTTT	CASSWGQGSNQPQHF
11	-	TRBV20-1	-	TRBJ2-7	TGCAGTGCTCGCGGGGCCTACGAGCAGTACTTC	CSARGAYEQYF
13	-	TRBV7-3	-	TRBJ2-5	TGTGCCAGCAGCCAATCCTCCCAAGAGACCCAGTACTTC	CASSQSSQETQYF